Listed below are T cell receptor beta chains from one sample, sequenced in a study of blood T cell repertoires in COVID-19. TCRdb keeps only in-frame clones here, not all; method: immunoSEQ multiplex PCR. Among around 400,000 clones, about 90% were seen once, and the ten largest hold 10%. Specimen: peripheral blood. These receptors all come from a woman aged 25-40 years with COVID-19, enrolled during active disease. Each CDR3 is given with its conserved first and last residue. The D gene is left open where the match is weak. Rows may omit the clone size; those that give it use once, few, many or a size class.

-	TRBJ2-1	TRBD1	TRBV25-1	TGTGCCAGCAGGGGGACAGGGTTAACGTTCTTC	CASRGTGLTFF
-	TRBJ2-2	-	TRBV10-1	TGCGCCAGCAGCCGAGGGCCCCCGGGGGAGCTGTTTTTT	CASSRGPPGELFF
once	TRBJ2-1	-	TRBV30	TGTGCCTGGAGTCATTGGTCAGGTTCGTTTAATGAGCAGTTCTTC	CAWSHWSGSFNEQFF
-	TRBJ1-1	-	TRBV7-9	TGTGCCAGCAGCTACTCAGGGGTCGGCACTGAAGCTTTCTTT	CASSYSGVGTEAFF
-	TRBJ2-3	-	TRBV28	TGTGCCAGCAGTTTCCTACGGACTAGCACAGATACGCAGTATTTT	CASSFLRTSTDTQYF
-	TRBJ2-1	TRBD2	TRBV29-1	TGCAGCGTTGCTCTAGCGGGAGCCACTGAGCAGTTCTTC	CSVALAGATEQFF
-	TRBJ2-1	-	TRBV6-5	TGTGCCAGCAGCTCCGCAGGGCATGAGCAGTTCTTC	CASSSAGHEQFF
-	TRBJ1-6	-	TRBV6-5	TGTGCCAGCAGTTACAAGAGGAATTCACCCCTCCACTTT	CASSYKRNSPLHF
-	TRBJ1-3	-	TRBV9	TGTGCCAGCAGCGTCGGGGGTCAGAGCTCTGGAAACACCATATATTTT	CASSVGGQSSGNTIYF
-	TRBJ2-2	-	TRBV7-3	TGTGCCAGCAGCTTAAGTCGGAACACCGGGGAGCTGTTTTTT	CASSLSRNTGELFF
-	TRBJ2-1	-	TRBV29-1	TGCAGCGTTGAGGAGGGAGCCCAGTTCTTC	CSVEEGAQFF
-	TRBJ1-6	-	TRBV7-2	TGTGCCAGCAGCTTAGTTCAGGGAATGCTGAGTTCACCCCTCCACTTT	CASSLVQGMLSSPLHF
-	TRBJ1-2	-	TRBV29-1	TGCAGCGTTGAAGACGCGGATAACTATGGCTACACCTTC	CSVEDADNYGYTF
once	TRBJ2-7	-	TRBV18	TGTGCCAGCTCACAGGGGCTCGAGCAGTACTTC	CASSQGLEQYF
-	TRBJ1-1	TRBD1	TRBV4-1	TGCGCCAGTAGAGAGGACAGGGTCACTGAAGCTTTCTTT	CASREDRVTEAFF
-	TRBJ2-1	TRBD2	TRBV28	TGTGCCAGCAGCCCCCTAGGGACTAGCGGGAGTGATGAGCAGTTCTTC	CASSPLGTSGSDEQFF
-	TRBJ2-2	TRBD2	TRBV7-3	TGTGCCAGCAGCGAGGGGGGACTAGCCGTGACCGGGGAGCTGTTTTTT	CASSEGGLAVTGELFF
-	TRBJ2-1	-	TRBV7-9	TGTGCCAGCAGCTTGTGGCGGGATTACAATGAGCAGTTCTTC	CASSLWRDYNEQFF
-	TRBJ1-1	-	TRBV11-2	TGTGCCAGCAGCCCCACTGACGGCAGGATGAACACTGAAGCTTTCTTT	CASSPTDGRMNTEAFF
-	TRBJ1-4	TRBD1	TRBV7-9	TGTGCCAGCAGCTTAGATAGGGGGCTGGGGGATGAAAAACTGTTTTTT	CASSLDRGLGDEKLFF
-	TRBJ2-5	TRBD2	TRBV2	TGTGCCAGCAGTCGACTAGCGGGAGGGGAGACCCAGTACTTC	CASSRLAGGETQYF
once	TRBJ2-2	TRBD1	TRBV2	TGTGCCAGCAGTGCGGACAGGGGGGGCACCGGGGAGCTGTTTTTT	CASSADRGGTGELFF
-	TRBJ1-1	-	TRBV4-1	TGCGCCAGCAGCCAGTCGGGGTACACTGAAGCTTTCTTT	CASSQSGYTEAFF
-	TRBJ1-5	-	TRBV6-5	TGTGCCAGCAGCCCCCTAAGAACAGACAATCAGCCCCAGCATTTT	CASSPLRTDNQPQHF
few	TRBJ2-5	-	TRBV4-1	TGCGCCAGCAGCCCACGGACAGCGAACCAAGAGACCCAGTACTTC	CASSPRTANQETQYF
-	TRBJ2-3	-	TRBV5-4	TGTGCCAGCAGCGGGGTGGCTAGCAGATCAGATACGCAGTATTTT	CASSGVASRSDTQYF
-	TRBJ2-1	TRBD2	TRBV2	TGTGCCAGCCAAAGGGAGGGCCTTCAGTTCTTC	CASQREGLQFF
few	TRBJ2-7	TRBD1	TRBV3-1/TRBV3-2	TGTGCCAGCAGCCCGAGGGGGCTGTACGAGCAGTACTTC	CASSPRGLYEQYF
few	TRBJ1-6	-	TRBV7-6	TGTGCCAGCAGCTTGGTTGGGGGCAGTAATTCACCCCTCCACTTT	CASSLVGGSNSPLHF
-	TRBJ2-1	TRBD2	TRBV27	TGTGCCAGCAGCCTCCGGGCGGGAGGTTACAATGAGCAGTTCTTC	CASSLRAGGYNEQFF
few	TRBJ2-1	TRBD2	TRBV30	TGTGCCTGGAGCGGCTTTAGCGGGAGTAGGGGGGAGCAGTTCTTC	CAWSGFSGSRGEQFF
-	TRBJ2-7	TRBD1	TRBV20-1	TGCAGTCGGGACAGAGTATACGAGCAGTACTTC	CSRDRVYEQYF
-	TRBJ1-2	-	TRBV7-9	TGTGCCAGCAGCTTAGCAGGGGACTATGGCTACACCTTC	CASSLAGDYGYTF
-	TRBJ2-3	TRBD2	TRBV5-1	TGCGCCAGCAGCTTAGTTAGCGGGGGCACAGATACGCAGTATTTT	CASSLVSGGTDTQYF
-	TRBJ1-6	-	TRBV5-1	TGCGCCAGCAGCTTGGAGACGGGAGGGTCACCCCTCCACTTT	CASSLETGGSPLHF
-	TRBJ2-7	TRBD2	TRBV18	TGTGCCAGCTCACCACCGGGACTAGCGGGAGGTATCTACGAGCAGTACTTC	CASSPPGLAGGIYEQYF